Following are 13 T cell receptor beta chains from one sample sequenced in a study of blood T cell repertoires in COVID-19. Clones were read by immunoSEQ multiplex PCR, and TCRdb kept only the in-frame ones, dropping some. The data hold a few hundred thousand clones, with about 83% observed a single time. What was sequenced was peripheral blood. These receptor sequences come from a woman in her forties who had recovered from COVID-19.

The J gene is TRBJ1-1, the V gene TRBV9; D might be TRBD1 (5 bases). Trimming took off 3 bases at V and 4 bases at J, with 13 bases between the two ends. The CDR3 loop spans 14 amino acids. The germline CDR1 and CDR2 sequences are SGDLS and YYNGEE. The CDR3 nucleotides are TGTGCCAGCAGCGGTGCAGGGCTTGGCACTGAAGCTTTCTTT. It translates to CASSGAGLGTEAFF.

The rearrangement joins TRBV7-8 to TRBJ1-5; D not resolved. V was clipped by 7 bases and J by 3 bases, with 10 bases between them. Germline V lookup: CDR1 SGHVS, CDR2 FQNEAQ. There are 13 residues in the CDR3. CDR3 sequence (DNA): TGTGCCAGCACAAGCTTCCTCAATCAGCCCCAGCATTTT. It encodes CASTSFLNQPQHF.

This chain uses TRBV18 with TRBJ1-1; TRBD1 might be the D (5 bases). Per germline, CDR1 KGHSH and CDR2 LQKENI. The V end lost 2 bases, the J end lost 4 bases, and 11 bases lay between the germline ends. This CDR3 is 14 amino acids long. The CDR3 DNA sequence: TGTGCCAGCTCACCAAGGGGTCACCCCACTGAAGCTTTCTTT. Amino acid sequence: CASSPRGHPTEAFF.

The chain couples TRBV5-1 to TRBJ2-4; 7 bases align to TRBD1. This CDR3 contains 17 residues. V was pared by 2 bases and J by 0 bases, with 8 bases of the junction left unmatched. Germline V CDR1 and CDR2: SGHRS, YFSETQ. CDR3 region: CASSLRAGQAAKNIQYF. The DNA of the CDR3 is TGCGCCAGCAGCTTAAGGGCCGGACAGGCAGCCAAAAACATTCAGTACTTC.

The J gene is TRBJ1-2, the V gene TRBV7-6, with D possibly being TRBD1 (5 bases). The CDR3 has 16 amino acids. The V gene's germline CDR1 is SGHVS and CDR2 FNYEAQ. The V end was cut by 1 base, the J end by 2 bases, with 14 bases between. The CDR3, as DNA: TGTGCCAGCAGCTTAGAGAGTAGGGGCGCAAACTATGGCTACACCTTC. Translating gives CASSLESRGANYGYTF. The complete variable domain, with remaining parts taken from reference TRBV7-6 and TRBJ1-2, reads GAGVSQSPRYKVTKRGQDVALRCDPISGHVSLYWYRQALGQGPEFLTYFNYEAQQDKSGLPNDRFSAERPEGSISTLTIQRTEQRDSAMYRCASSLESRGANYGYTFGSGTRLTVV.

This clone was detected only once. Here the CDR3 reads CASSPGQGLPWTPGMFPGELFF. CDR3 coding DNA: TGTGCCAGCTCACCTGGACAGGGGCTTCCCTGGACCCCTGGAATGTTCCCCGGGGAGCTGTTTTTT. The rearrangement links TRBV18 to TRBJ2-2; 9 bases map to TRBD1. Trimming cost V 3 bases and J 6 bases; bases outside gene matches: 26. There are 22 residues in the CDR3. Germline values: CDR1 KGHSH, CDR2 LQKENI.

This chain links TRBV5-1 with TRBJ1-1; D call uncertain. Germline CDR1 and CDR2: SGHRS and YFSETQ. V lost 3 bases and J 0 bases, leaving 15 bases between the germline ends. The CDR3 is made up of 16 amino acids. CDR3: CASSSQLGLMNTEAFF. CDR3 DNA sequence: TGCGCCAGCAGCTCTCAACTCGGACTGATGAACACTGAAGCTTTCTTT.

The chain carries TRBV3-1 (or the pseudogene TRBV3-2) and TRBJ2-7; 8 bases are shared with TRBD1. CDR3 size: 14 residues. From germline, CDR1 is LGHDT and CDR2 YNNKEL (reference sequence). The junction had 4 bases not matched to a gene; V was cut back by 5 bases and J by 1 base. The CDR3, as DNA: TGTGCCAGCAGCTCCGGGACAGGTTCCTACGAGCAGTACTTC. Translation gives CASSSGTGSYEQYF.

This chain links TRBV12-3 or TRBV12-4 with TRBJ1-1; the match to TRBD1 covers 8 bases. V lost 6 bases, J lost 3 bases, and 3 bases stayed unmatched. There are 13 residues in the CDR3. The CDR3: CASSPQGDTEAFF. For the CDR3, the DNA is TGTGCCAGCAGCCCACAGGGGGACACTGAAGCTTTCTTT.

This clone was counted once. The chain uses TRBV6-5 and TRBJ1-5; D is unresolved. Germline V gene lookup returns CDR1 MNHEY and CDR2 SVGAGI. V gave up 6 bases and J gave up 3 bases, with 9 bases separating them. The CDR3 sequence is 13 residues long. The CDR3 loop is CASRRQNNQPQHF. CDR3 nucleotides: TGTGCCAGCAGGCGGCAGAACAATCAGCCCCAGCATTTT.

The chain has TRBV6-5 and TRBJ1-2; 10 nucleotides agree with TRBD1. Germline assignment: CDR1 MNHEY and CDR2 SVGAGI. CDR3 length equals 16 residues. Trimming took 2 bases from V and 3 from J; bases not matched to a gene: 6. This CDR3 is CASSYHGQGEDYGYTF. The CDR3 coding sequence is TGTGCCAGCAGTTACCATGGACAGGGGGAGGACTATGGCTACACCTTC.

The chain is built from TRBV19 and TRBJ2-7; the D gene is possibly TRBD1 (6 bases). This CDR3 has 16 amino acids. Trimming took 1 base from V and 6 from J, leaving 19 bases between them. The germline V gene has CDR1 LNHDA and CDR2 SQIVND (reference sequence). The CDR3 reads CASSIGSGTKTPEQYF. CDR3 bases: TGTGCCAGTAGTATAGGGTCGGGGACAAAAACCCCCGAGCAGTACTTC.

Here the CDR3 reads CASSLWRGRTGELFF. The CDR3 bases are TGTGCCAGCAGCTTGTGGCGGGGGCGCACCGGGGAGCTGTTTTTT. The genes are TRBV11-2 and TRBJ2-2, with D maybe TRBD2 (7 bases). This CDR3 region has 15 residues. Per germline, CDR1 SGHAT and CDR2 FQNNGV. Deletions cut 3 bases from V and 4 bases from J, with 12 bases between.